A selection of T cell receptor beta chains follows, all from one sample in a study of blood T cell repertoires in COVID-19. Measured with immunoSEQ multiplex PCR; TCRdb has only the in-frame clones, and not every one. The sample gives 330,000 or so clones, 92% of which show up once; 15% to 20% is in the top ten. The sequenced material came from PBMCs or T cells enriched from blood (not recorded which). These TCRs come from a woman aged 25 to 39 who had recovered from COVID-19. CDR3s include the opening cysteine and the closing phenylalanine or tryptophan. A D gene is named only where the DNA matches it firmly. Clone size is stated in some rows and not others, as once, few, many or a class when expanded.

v_gene: TRBV4-1
j_gene: TRBJ2-2
abundance: .
d_gene: TRBD1
CDR3nt: TGCGCCAGCAGCCGAGGGGGACAGGGGGCTAAGAACACCGGGGAGCTGTTTTTT
CDR3aa: CASSRGGQGAKNTGELFF

v_gene: TRBV28
j_gene: TRBJ2-7
abundance: .
d_gene: .
CDR3nt: TGTGCCAGCAGTTCGCTGGACCGGGACTCGCTTGAGCAGTACTTC
CDR3aa: CASSSLDRDSLEQYF

v_gene: TRBV30
j_gene: TRBJ1-1
abundance: .
d_gene: .
CDR3nt: TGTGCCTGGAGTGTTCAGGGGAACACTGAAGCTTTCTTT
CDR3aa: CAWSVQGNTEAFF

v_gene: TRBV18
j_gene: TRBJ1-5
abundance: few
d_gene: TRBD1
CDR3nt: TGTGCCAGCTCACGGGGGACAGCTCAGCCCCAGCATTTT
CDR3aa: CASSRGTAQPQHF

v_gene: TRBV4-3
j_gene: TRBJ2-7
abundance: .
d_gene: .
CDR3nt: TGCGCCAGCAGCCAAGAGCGGCTCCTCTCCTACGAGCAGTACTTC
CDR3aa: CASSQERLLSYEQYF

v_gene: TRBV11-3
j_gene: TRBJ2-5
abundance: .
d_gene: TRBD2
CDR3nt: TGTGCCAGCAGCTCGACTAGCGGGGGGGCGGAGACCCAGTACTTC
CDR3aa: CASSSTSGGAETQYF

v_gene: TRBV5-5
j_gene: TRBJ2-7
abundance: .
d_gene: .
CDR3nt: TGTGCCAGCAGCCCTTCTGCGGGTCTGGGGGAGCAGTACTTC
CDR3aa: CASSPSAGLGEQYF

v_gene: TRBV27
j_gene: TRBJ2-7
abundance: .
d_gene: TRBD2
CDR3nt: TGTGCCAGCAGTTACGGGACTAGCGGGAGCGGGGTCTACGAGCAGTACTTC
CDR3aa: CASSYGTSGSGVYEQYF

v_gene: TRBV23-1
j_gene: TRBJ1-2
abundance: .
d_gene: .
CDR3nt: TGCGCCAGCAGTCGCCGGAAATCAGGGGGCTACACCTTC
CDR3aa: CASSRRKSGGYTF

v_gene: TRBV5-1
j_gene: TRBJ2-3
abundance: .
d_gene: TRBD2
CDR3nt: TGCGCCAGCAGCTACACTAGCGGGGTTGCCACAGATACGCAGTATTTT
CDR3aa: CASSYTSGVATDTQYF

v_gene: TRBV27
j_gene: TRBJ1-2
abundance: .
d_gene: TRBD1
CDR3nt: TGTGCCAGCAGTTCGCCCACCCGCACAGGGGCGGTTAACTATGGCTACACCTTC
CDR3aa: CASSSPTRTGAVNYGYTF

v_gene: TRBV2
j_gene: TRBJ2-1
abundance: .
d_gene: TRBD2
CDR3nt: TGTGCCAGCAGGGGGACTAGCGGGGCTTACAATGAGCAGTTCTTC
CDR3aa: CASRGTSGAYNEQFF

v_gene: TRBV28
j_gene: TRBJ2-7
abundance: .
d_gene: .
CDR3nt: TGTGCCAGCCGAGGTCACGAGCAGTACTTC
CDR3aa: CASRGHEQYF

v_gene: TRBV27
j_gene: TRBJ2-3
abundance: .
d_gene: TRBD2
CDR3nt: TGTGCCAGCAGTACCGGACTAGCGGGGGGGCCGACAGATACGCAGTATTTT
CDR3aa: CASSTGLAGGPTDTQYF

v_gene: TRBV7-2
j_gene: TRBJ2-5
abundance: .
d_gene: .
CDR3nt: TGTGCCAGCAGCTTAGCAGGAGTCCAAGAGACCCAGTACTTC
CDR3aa: CASSLAGVQETQYF

v_gene: TRBV5-4
j_gene: TRBJ2-3
abundance: .
d_gene: TRBD1
CDR3nt: TGTGCCAGCACCGATACAGGGGGTGAAGATACGCAGTATTTT
CDR3aa: CASTDTGGEDTQYF

v_gene: TRBV18
j_gene: TRBJ2-1
abundance: .
d_gene: TRBD1
CDR3nt: TGTGCCAGCTCACCGGACAGGACCGTCAATGAGCAGTTCTTC
CDR3aa: CASSPDRTVNEQFF

v_gene: TRBV24-1
j_gene: TRBJ2-1
abundance: once
d_gene: TRBD1
CDR3nt: TGTGCCACCAGTGACCCGGGACAGGGTATGCATGAGCAGTTCTTC
CDR3aa: CATSDPGQGMHEQFF

v_gene: TRBV7-2
j_gene: TRBJ2-3
abundance: .
d_gene: TRBD2
CDR3nt: TGTGCCAGCAGCGCCCCTAGCGGGGGGAGTTATCGAGATACGCAGTATTTT
CDR3aa: CASSAPSGGSYRDTQYF

v_gene: TRBV9
j_gene: TRBJ2-1
abundance: .
d_gene: TRBD2
CDR3nt: TGTGCCAGCAGCGTAGCCCTTGATAGCGGGAGCGTGGCCTACAATGAGCAGTTCTTC
CDR3aa: CASSVALDSGSVAYNEQFF